Listed below are T cell receptor beta chains from one sample, sequenced in a study of metastatic and nonmetastatic thyroid tumors. TCRdb re-called clones from the PCR reads using MiXCR. In the table there are 25,000 to 35,000 clones, about 18% of which are singletons. The sample comprised blood. The receptors come from a female donor with papillary thyroid cancer or a benign thyroid nodule (not recorded which). Some clones in this sample may be carry-over from other donors' samples. Each CDR3 is given with its conserved first and last residue. A D gene is named only where the DNA matches it firmly. A clone size is listed for some rows: how often the clone was seen (once, few, many), or a class if it is expanded.

j_gene	v_gene	abundance	d_gene	CDR3aa	CDR3nt
TRBJ2-1	TRBV5-1	many	NA	CASTPRLAIYNEQFF	TGCGCCAGCACCCCCCGGCTAGCCATTTACAATGAGCAGTTCTTC
TRBJ1-2	TRBV6-2/TRBV6-3	NA	NA	CARSCLAGYTF	TGTGCCAGAAGTTGCCTCGCCGGCTACACCTTC
TRBJ2-2	TRBV6-1	NA	NA	CACKEGQGRLFF	TGTGCCTGCAAAGAAGGGCAGGGGAGGCTGTTTTTT
TRBJ2-7	TRBV3-1	many	NA	CASLRYEQYF	TGTGCCAGCCTCCGGTACGAGCAGTACTTC
TRBJ2-3	TRBV20-1	many	TRBD2	CSAREGGSTDTQYF	TGCAGTGCTAGAGAGGGGGGGAGCACAGATACGCAGTATTTT
TRBJ2-4	TRBV28	many	TRBD2	CASSTSGRVKNIQYF	TGTGCCAGCAGTACTAGCGGGAGGGTCAAAAACATTCAGTACTTC
TRBJ1-1	TRBV10-1	many	NA	CASSDSGWGTEAFF	TGCGCCAGCAGTGACTCCGGATGGGGGACTGAAGCTTTCTTT
TRBJ1-6	TRBV5-6	NA	NA	CASSPGTQDNSPLHF	TGTGCCAGCAGCCCCGGGACCCAGGATAATTCACCCCTCCACTTT
TRBJ2-1	TRBV27	NA	TRBD1	CASIYLPGQGYNEQFF	TGTGCCAGCATTTACCTCCCGGGACAGGGTTACAATGAGCAGTTCTTC
TRBJ1-2	TRBV18	many	NA	CASSPGRTEYGYTF	TGTGCCAGCTCACCAGGCAGGACCGAATATGGCTACACCTTC
TRBJ2-7	TRBV6-1	NA	TRBD2	CAGGSVGDTEMRYF	TGTGCCGGCGGGAGTGTTGGAGATACCGAAATGAGGTACTTC
TRBJ2-3	TRBV7-8	many	TRBD2	CASSLATSGQDTDTQYF	TGTGCCAGCAGCTTAGCGACTAGCGGGCAAGACACAGATACGCAGTATTTT
TRBJ2-3	TRBV5-1	many	NA	CASTQTVTSTDTQYF	TGCGCCAGCACCCAGACAGTTACTAGCACAGATACGCAGTATTTT
TRBJ1-5	TRBV4-1	many	NA	CASSQIRQDQPQHF	TGCGCCAGCAGCCAAATACGACAGGATCAGCCCCAGCATTTT
TRBJ2-1	TRBV30	many	TRBD1	CAWHPGQENNEQFF	TGTGCCTGGCACCCGGGACAGGAGAACAATGAGCAGTTCTTC
TRBJ1-4	TRBV29-1	many	NA	CSATHWDNEKLFF	TGCAGCGCTACTCACTGGGACAACGAAAAACTGTTTTTT
TRBJ2-7	TRBV7-6	NA	NA	CASSLISQADYEQYF	TGTGCCAGCAGCTTAATTTCGCAGGCAGACTACGAGCAGTACTTC
TRBJ1-1	TRBV9	NA	NA	CASSTRPPEAFF	TGTGCCAGCAGCACCCGACCTCCTGAAGCTTTCTTT
TRBJ2-5	TRBV2	many	TRBD1	CASGEGQGQETQYF	TGTGCCAGCGGGGAAGGACAGGGTCAAGAGACCCAGTACTTC
TRBJ2-2	TRBV15	many	NA	CATSRRASGAGELFF	TGTGCCACCAGCCGCCGGGCCTCCGGGGCCGGGGAGCTGTTTTTT
TRBJ2-7	TRBV11-3	NA	NA	CASIRRDSGEQYF	TGTGCCAGCATCCGACGGGATTCGGGCGAGCAGTACTTC
TRBJ1-2	TRBV19	many	TRBD1	CASSTRDRGLYGYTF	TGTGCCAGTAGTACCCGGGACAGGGGGCTGTATGGCTACACCTTC
TRBJ2-2	TRBV2	many	TRBD2	CASTRGRGYTGELFF	TGTGCCAGCACGCGGGGGAGGGGATACACCGGGGAGCTGTTTTTT
TRBJ2-1	TRBV30	many	NA	CAWSSTQTEQFF	TGTGCCTGGAGTTCGACCCAGACAGAGCAGTTCTTC
TRBJ1-1	TRBV6-1	NA	TRBD1	CASREDRGPNTEAFF	TGTGCCAGCAGGGAGGACAGGGGGCCGAACACTGAAGCTTTCTTT
TRBJ2-5	TRBV20-1	NA	NA	CSASLHGGELETQYF	TGCAGTGCTAGTCTCCATGGCGGGGAGCTAGAGACCCAGTACTTT
TRBJ2-5	TRBV7-7	NA	TRBD2	CASSRSGEGETQYF	TGTGCCAGCAGCCGCAGCGGGGAGGGGGAGACCCAGTACTTC
TRBJ1-1	TRBV19	NA	NA	CASRKWGSGTEAFF	TGTGCCAGTCGCAAATGGGGCTCCGGCACTGAAGCTTTCTTT
TRBJ2-3	TRBV20-1	many	TRBD2	CSARGASGDTDTQYF	TGCAGTGCTAGAGGGGCTAGCGGAGACACAGATACGCAGTATTTT
TRBJ2-7	TRBV6-6	medium-sized	TRBD2	CASSYSRTSGSSYEQYF	TGTGCCAGCAGTTACTCGCGGACTAGCGGGAGCTCCTACGAGCAGTACTTC
TRBJ2-1	TRBV6-1	many	TRBD2	CASRLAGTYNEQFF	TGTGCCAGCAGGCTAGCGGGGACCTACAATGAGCAGTTCTTC
TRBJ1-1	TRBV6-1	many	NA	CASSEATAINTEAFF	TGTGCCAGCAGTGAAGCGACAGCGATAAACACTGAAGCTTTCTTT
TRBJ2-7	TRBV30	NA	TRBD1	CAWSLRQGSYEQYF	TGTGCCTGGAGTCTACGACAGGGCTCCTACGAGCAGTACTTC
TRBJ1-4	TRBV19	few	NA	CASSIGATNEKLFF	TGTGCCAGTAGTATAGGCGCAACTAATGAAAAACTGTTTTTT
TRBJ2-5	TRBV9	many	TRBD2	CASSLPLAGGGETQYF	TGTGCCAGCAGCTTACCACTAGCGGGAGGGGGAGAGACCCAGTACTTC
TRBJ2-7	TRBV10-2	NA	NA	CASGTLKRDITYEQYF	TGCGCCAGCGGTACATTAAAACGGGACATCACCTACGAGCAGTACTTC